This note documents a single T cell receptor beta chain sequence. This sample is drawn from a study of blood T cell repertoires in COVID-19. Data came from immunoSEQ multiplex PCR; TCRdb stores just in-frame clones and leaves some out. The data hold some 400,000 clones, with about 87% observed a single time. The V gene's germline CDR1 is MNHEY and CDR2 SVGAGI. J gave up 6 bases and V 7 bases, and 9 bases lay outside the gene matches. This CDR3 contains 15 residues. Sequencing was carried out using peripheral blood. The receptor was derived from a woman aged 60-75 years with COVID-19, enrolled during active disease. The chain is built from TRBV6-5 and TRBJ1-4; TRBD1 agrees at 9 bases. The DNA for the CDR3 is TGTGCCAGCACCCTTACCGGGACAGGGTATGAAAAACTGTTTTTT. It yields the protein CASTLTGTGYEKLFF.